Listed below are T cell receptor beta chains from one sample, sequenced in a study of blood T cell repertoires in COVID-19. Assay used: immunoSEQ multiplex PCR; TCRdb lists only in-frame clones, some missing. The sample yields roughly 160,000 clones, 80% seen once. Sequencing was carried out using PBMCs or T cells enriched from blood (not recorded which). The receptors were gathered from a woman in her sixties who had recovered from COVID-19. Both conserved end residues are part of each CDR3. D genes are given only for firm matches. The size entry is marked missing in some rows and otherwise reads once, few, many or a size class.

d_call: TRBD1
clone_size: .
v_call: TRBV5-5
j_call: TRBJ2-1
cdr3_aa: CASSLDRGSYNEQFF
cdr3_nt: TGTGCCAGCAGCTTGGACAGGGGCTCCTACAATGAGCAGTTCTTC

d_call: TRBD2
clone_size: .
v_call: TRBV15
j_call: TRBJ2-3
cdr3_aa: CATSRGRSGGFTDTQYF
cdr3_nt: TGTGCCACCAGCAGAGGTAGAAGCGGGGGTTTCACAGATACGCAGTATTTT

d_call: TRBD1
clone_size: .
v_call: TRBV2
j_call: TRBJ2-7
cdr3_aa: CACYRDRGNEQYF
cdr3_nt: TGTGCCTGCTACCGGGACAGGGGTAACGAGCAGTACTTC

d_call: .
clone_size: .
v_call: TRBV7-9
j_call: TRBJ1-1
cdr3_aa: CASSFSYTEAFF
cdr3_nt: TGTGCCAGCAGCTTTAGTTACACTGAAGCTTTCTTT

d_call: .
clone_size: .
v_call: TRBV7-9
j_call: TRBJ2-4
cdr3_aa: CASSLAVRDIQYF
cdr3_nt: TGTGCCAGCAGCTTAGCTGTGAGGGACATTCAGTACTTC

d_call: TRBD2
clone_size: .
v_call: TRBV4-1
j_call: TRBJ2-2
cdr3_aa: CASSHPGGVNTGELFF
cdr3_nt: TGCGCCAGCAGCCATCCCGGGGGGGTGAACACCGGGGAGCTGTTTTTT

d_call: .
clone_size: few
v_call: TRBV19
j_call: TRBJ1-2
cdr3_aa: CASSPQGNYGYTF
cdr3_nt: TGTGCCAGTAGTCCACAGGGTAACTATGGCTACACCTTC

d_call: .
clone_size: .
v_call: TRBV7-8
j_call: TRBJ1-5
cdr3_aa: CASSARGYQPQHF
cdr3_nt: TGTGCCAGCAGCGCCCGGGGATATCAGCCCCAGCATTTT

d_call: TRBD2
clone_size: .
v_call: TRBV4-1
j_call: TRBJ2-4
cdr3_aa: CASGREAKNIQYF
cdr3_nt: TGCGCCAGCGGGCGGGAGGCCAAAAACATTCAGTACTTC

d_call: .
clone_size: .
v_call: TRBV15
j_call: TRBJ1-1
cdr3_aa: CATSGRGNTEAFF
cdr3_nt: TGTGCCACCAGTGGCCGGGGGAACACTGAAGCTTTCTTT

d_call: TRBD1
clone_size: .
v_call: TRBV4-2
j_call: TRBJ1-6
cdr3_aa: CASSQDPVTGGNSPLHF
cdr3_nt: TGTGCCAGCAGCCAAGATCCTGTGACAGGGGGTAATTCACCCCTCCACTTT

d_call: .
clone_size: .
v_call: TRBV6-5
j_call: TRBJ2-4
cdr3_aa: CASSYSGVTRLYF
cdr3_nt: TGTGCCAGCAGTTACTCGGGCGTTACCCGTTTATACTTC

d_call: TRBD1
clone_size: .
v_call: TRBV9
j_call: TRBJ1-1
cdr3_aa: CASSPPTGANTEAFF
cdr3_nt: TGTGCCAGCAGCCCGCCCACAGGGGCGAACACTGAAGCTTTCTTT

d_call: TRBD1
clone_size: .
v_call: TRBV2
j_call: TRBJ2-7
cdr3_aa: CASRRDRNYEQYF
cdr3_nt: TGTGCCAGCAGAAGGGACAGAAACTACGAGCAGTACTTC

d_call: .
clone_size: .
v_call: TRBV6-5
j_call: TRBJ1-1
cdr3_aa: CASSYSEENTEAFF
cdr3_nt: TGTGCCAGCAGTTACTCGGAGGAGAACACTGAAGCTTTCTTT

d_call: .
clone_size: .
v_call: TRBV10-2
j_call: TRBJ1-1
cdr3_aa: CASSEFAEAFF
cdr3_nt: TGCGCCAGCAGTGAATTCGCTGAAGCTTTCTTT

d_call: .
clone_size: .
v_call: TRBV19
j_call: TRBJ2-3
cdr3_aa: CASSNGGPTDTQYF
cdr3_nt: TGTGCCAGTAGTAACGGGGGGCCGACAGATACGCAGTATTTT

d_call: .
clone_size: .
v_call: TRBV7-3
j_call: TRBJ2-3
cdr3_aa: CASSSGGQNTDTQYF
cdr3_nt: TGTGCCAGCAGCTCAGGGGGGCAGAACACAGATACGCAGTATTTT

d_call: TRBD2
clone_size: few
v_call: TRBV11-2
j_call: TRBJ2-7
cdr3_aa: CASSMGLAGGGYEQYF
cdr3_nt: TGTGCCAGCAGCATGGGACTAGCGGGGGGCGGTTACGAGCAGTACTTC

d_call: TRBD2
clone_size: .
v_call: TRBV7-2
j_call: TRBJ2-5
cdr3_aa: CASSFLAGAETQYF
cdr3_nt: TGTGCCAGCAGCTTCCTAGCGGGGGCTGAGACCCAGTACTTC

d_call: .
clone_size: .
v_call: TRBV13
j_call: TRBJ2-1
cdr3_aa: CASSHRLGRDYNEQFF
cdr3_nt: TGTGCCAGCAGCCATCGGTTGGGCAGGGACTACAATGAGCAGTTCTTC

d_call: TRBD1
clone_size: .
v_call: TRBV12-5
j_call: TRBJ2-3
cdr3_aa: CASGLQGVGTDTQYF
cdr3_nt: TGTGCTAGTGGCCTACAGGGGGTCGGCACAGATACGCAGTATTTT

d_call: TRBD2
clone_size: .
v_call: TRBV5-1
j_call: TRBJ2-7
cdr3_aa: CASSFTSGGSTYEQYF
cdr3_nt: TGCGCCAGCAGCTTTACTAGCGGGGGGTCAACCTACGAGCAGTACTTC

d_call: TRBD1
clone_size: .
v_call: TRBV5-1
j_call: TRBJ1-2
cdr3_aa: CASSSGQGRGANYGYTF
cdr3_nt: TGCGCCAGCAGCTCCGGACAGGGGAGGGGGGCTAACTATGGCTACACCTTC

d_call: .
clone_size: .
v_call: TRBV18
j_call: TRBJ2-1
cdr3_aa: CASSPPNSLIYNEQFF
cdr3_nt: TGTGCCAGCTCACCACCGAACTCCTTAATCTACAATGAGCAGTTCTTC

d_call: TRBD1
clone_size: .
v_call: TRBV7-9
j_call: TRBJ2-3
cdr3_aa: CASSPRQGGADTQYF
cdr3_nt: TGTGCCAGCAGCCCCCGACAGGGTGGGGCAGATACGCAGTATTTT

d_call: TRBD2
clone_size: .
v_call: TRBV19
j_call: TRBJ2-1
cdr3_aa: CASSVSGGGQFF
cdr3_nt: TGTGCCAGTAGTGTTAGCGGGGGTGGGCAGTTCTTC

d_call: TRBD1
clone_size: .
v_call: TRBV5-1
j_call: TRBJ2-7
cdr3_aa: CASSVDRGAYEQYF
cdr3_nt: TGCGCCAGCAGCGTGGACAGGGGCGCCTACGAGCAGTACTTC

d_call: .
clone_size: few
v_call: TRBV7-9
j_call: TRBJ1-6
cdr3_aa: CASSPGAPYSPLHF
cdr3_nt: TGTGCCAGCAGCCCAGGGGCTCCCTATTCACCCCTCCACTTT

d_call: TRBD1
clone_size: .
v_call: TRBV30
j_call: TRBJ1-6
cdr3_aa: CAAPQGYNSPLHF
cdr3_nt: TGTGCCGCACCACAGGGGTATAATTCACCCCTCCACTTT

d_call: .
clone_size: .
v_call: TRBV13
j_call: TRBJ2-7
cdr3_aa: CASREGRGGPYEQYF
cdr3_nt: TGTGCCAGCAGAGAGGGTAGAGGGGGACCATACGAGCAGTACTTC

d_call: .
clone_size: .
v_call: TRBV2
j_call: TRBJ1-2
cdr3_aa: CASSAGRGNNYGYTF
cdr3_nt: TGTGCCAGCTCGGCAGGGAGGGGCAATAACTATGGCTACACCTTC

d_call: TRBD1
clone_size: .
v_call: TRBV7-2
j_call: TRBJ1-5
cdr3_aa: CASSMDRNSNQPQHF
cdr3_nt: TGTGCCAGCAGCATGGACAGGAATAGCAATCAGCCCCAGCATTTT

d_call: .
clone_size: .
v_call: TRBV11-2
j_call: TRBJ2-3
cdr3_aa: CASSDRPESTDTQYF
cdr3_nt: TGTGCCAGCAGCGACAGACCCGAAAGCACAGATACGCAGTATTTT

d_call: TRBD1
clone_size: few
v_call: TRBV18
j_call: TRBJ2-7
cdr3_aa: CASSPGQEPYEQYF
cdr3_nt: TGTGCCAGCTCGCCGGGACAGGAGCCCTACGAGCAGTACTTC

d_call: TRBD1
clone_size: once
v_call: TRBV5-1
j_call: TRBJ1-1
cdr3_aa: CASSRGSRQGRNTAFF
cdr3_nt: TGCGCCTCCAGCAGGGGGTCTAGACAGGGCAGGAACACAGCTTTCTTT

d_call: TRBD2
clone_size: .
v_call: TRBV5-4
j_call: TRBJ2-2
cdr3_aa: CASSLAGSSGAAWGELFF
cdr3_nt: TGTGCCAGCAGCTTGGCCGGGTCTAGCGGGGCTGCATGGGGGGAGCTGTTTTTT

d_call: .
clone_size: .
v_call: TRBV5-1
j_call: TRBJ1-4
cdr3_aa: CASSLSDSPNEKLFF
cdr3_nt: TGCGCCAGCAGCTTATCGGACAGCCCTAATGAAAAACTGTTTTTT

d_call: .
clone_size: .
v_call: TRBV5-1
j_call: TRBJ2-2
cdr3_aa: CASKGVTGPTGELFF
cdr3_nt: TGCGCCAGCAAGGGGGTTACAGGCCCCACCGGGGAGCTGTTTTTT

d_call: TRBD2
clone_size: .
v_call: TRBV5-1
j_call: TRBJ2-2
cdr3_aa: CASLKSPGLAGGTGELFF
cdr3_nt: TGCGCCAGCCTCAAATCACCGGGACTAGCGGGGGGGACCGGGGAGCTGTTTTTT

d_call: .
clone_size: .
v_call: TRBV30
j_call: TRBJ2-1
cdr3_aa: CAWSGLPFGEQFF
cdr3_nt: TGTGCCTGGAGTGGTCTTCCCTTCGGGGAGCAGTTCTTC

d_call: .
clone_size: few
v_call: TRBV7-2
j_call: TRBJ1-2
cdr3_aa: CASSFIQGYGYTF
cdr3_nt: TGTGCCAGCAGCTTCATCCAGGGGTATGGCTACACCTTC

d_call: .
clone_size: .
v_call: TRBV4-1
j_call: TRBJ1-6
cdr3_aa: CASSQDRAGPNSPLHF
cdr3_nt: TGCGCCAGCAGCCAAGATCGAGCAGGGCCTAATTCACCCCTCCACTTT

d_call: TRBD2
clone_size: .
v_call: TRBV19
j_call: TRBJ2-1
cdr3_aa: CASSLRLAGGKNEQFF
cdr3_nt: TGTGCCAGTAGTCTTAGACTAGCGGGGGGGAAAAATGAGCAGTTCTTC

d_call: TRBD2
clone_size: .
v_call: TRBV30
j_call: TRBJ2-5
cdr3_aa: CACLHGTGGGTQYF
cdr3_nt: TGTGCCTGCTTACACGGGACGGGAGGGGGGACCCAGTACTTC